Below are 27 T cell receptor beta chains sequenced from a single sample in a study of blood T cell repertoires in COVID-19. Sequencing used immunoSEQ multiplex PCR; TCRdb keeps in-frame clones, though not all of them. Among about 200,000 clones, 75% to 90% were seen once, and the ten largest hold 3.5% to 5.5%. The material sequenced was PBMCs or T cells enriched from blood (not recorded which). The receptors here all came from a woman aged 25 to 45 who had been exposed to COVID-19.

The chain joins TRBV27 to TRBJ1-5; possibly TRBD1 for D (5 bases). In germline, CDR1 is MNHEY, CDR2 SMNVEV (reference sequence). Trimming removed 1 base at V and 7 bases at J, with 14 bases between. This CDR3 spans 15 amino acids. The CDR3 coding sequence is TGTGCCAGCAGTTTATTGGGCGGGGGGGACCAGCCCCAGCATTTT. Amino acids: CASSLLGGGDQPQHF.

The CDR3 here is CASSLGPQGPGISYEQYF. The DNA of the CDR3 is TGTGCCAGCAGCTTAGGACCCCAGGGGCCCGGGATCTCCTACGAGCAGTACTTC. The chain has TRBV11-2 and TRBJ2-7, with D tentatively TRBD1 (6 bases). V dropped 1 base and J dropped 0 bases, with 19 bases sitting between them. The CDR3 sequence is 18 residues long. Germline assignment: CDR1 SGHAT and CDR2 FQNNGV.

The rearrangement links TRBV2 to TRBJ1-1, with 10 bases fitting TRBD1. V trimming: 11 bases; J trimming: 5 bases; junction bases outside the gene matches: 17. The CDR3 covers 16 residues. Germline CDR1 reads SNHLY; CDR2 reads FYNNEI. CDR3 region: CAGHEGRGQGRTEAFF. The CDR3, as DNA: TGTGCCGGTCATGAAGGCCGGGGACAGGGGAGGACTGAAGCTTTCTTT.

V gene TRBV7-7 combines with J gene TRBJ2-2; D gene uncertain. This CDR3 comprises 16 residues. The V end was cut by 0 bases, the J end by 4 bases, with 12 bases between. Germline CDR1 SSHAT, CDR2 FNYEAQ (reference sequence). CDR3 protein: CASSLARGFATGELFF. The CDR3 DNA reads TGTGCCAGCAGCTTAGCTCGAGGCTTTGCCACCGGGGAGCTGTTTTTT.

The chain carries TRBV5-1 and TRBJ2-2; 12 nucleotides match TRBD2. Germline-derived CDR1 and CDR2 are SGHRS and YFSETQ. Trimming at V came to 5 bases and at J to 4 bases, leaving 9 bases not matched to a gene. The CDR3 is made up of 17 amino acids. In DNA form, the CDR3 reads TGCGCCAGCAGGACTAGCGGGGGCCTCGTTGGCACCGGGGAGCTGTTTTTT. This encodes CASRTSGGLVGTGELFF. The full variable domain, with the rest looked up from reference TRBV5-1 and TRBJ2-2, is KAGVTQTPRYLIKTRGQQVTLSCSPISGHRSVSWYQQTPGQGLQFLFEYFSETQRNKGNFPGRFSGRQFSNSRSEMNVSTLELGDSALYLCASRTSGGLVGTGELFFGEGSRLTVL.

The chain employs TRBV2 and TRBJ1-5; possibly TRBD1 for D (6 bases). Germline V gene lookup returns CDR1 SNHLY and CDR2 FYNNEI. V was clipped by 8 bases and J by 5 bases, with 13 bases between them. This CDR3 is 13 amino acids long. CDR3 sequence reads: CASRGPGDQPQHF. In DNA form, the CDR3 reads TGTGCCAGCCGAGGTCCAGGGGATCAGCCCCAGCATTTT.

The chain joins TRBV11-2 to TRBJ2-2, with 13 positions matching TRBD2. Germline V CDR1 and CDR2: SGHAT, FQNNGV. This CDR3 has 16 residues. V lost 2 bases to trimming and J lost 6 bases; unmatched junction nucleotides: 3. The CDR3 sequence: CASSLRGLAGAGELFF. The CDR3 nucleotides are TGTGCCAGCAGCTTAAGAGGACTAGCGGGGGCCGGGGAGCTGTTTTTT.

This sequence joins TRBV18 and TRBJ1-2; tentative D call: TRBD1 (5 bases). Looked up from germline, CDR1 is KGHSH and CDR2 is LQKENI. The V gene lost 3 bases and the J gene lost 2 bases, with 10 bases spanning the gap. There are 14 residues in the CDR3. The DNA of the CDR3 is TGTGCCAGCTCACCGCGGGACGGAAACTATGGCTACACCTTC. Translated: CASSPRDGNYGYTF.

The chain couples TRBV30 to TRBJ2-3; a weak D match, TRBD1 (6 bases). Germline lookup yields CDR1 GTSNPN and CDR2 SVGIG (reference sequence). This CDR3 has 19 residues. Trimming removed 0 bases from V and 1 base from J, with 23 bases in between. The CDR3 sequence is CAWSVFLVRGTSGTDTQYF. The CDR3 DNA is TGTGCCTGGAGTGTTTTCCTCGTTCGAGGGACATCAGGCACAGATACGCAGTATTTT.

This clone was seen ten or more times. V and J are TRBV11-2 and TRBJ2-3, with 9 bases aligning to TRBD2. Germline CDR1 is SGHAT and CDR2 is FQNNGV. This CDR3 has 15 amino acids. Unmatched junction bases numbered 9, after V lost 5 bases and J lost 6 bases. The CDR3: CASSQAGAGGDTQYF. The CDR3 DNA follows: TGTGCCAGCAGCCAAGCGGGGGCGGGAGGGGATACGCAGTATTTT. The full variable domain, in which reference TRBV11-2 and TRBJ2-3 provide the parts outside the CDR3, is EAGVAQSPRYKIIEKRQSVAFWCNPISGHATLYWYQQILGQGPKLLIQFQNNGVVDDSQLPKDRFSAERLKGVDSTLKIQPAKLEDSAVYLCASSQAGAGGDTQYFGPGTRLTVL.

This chain connects TRBV2 to TRBJ1-5; perhaps TRBD1 as D (5 bases). There are 17 residues in the CDR3. The V gene's germline CDR1 is SNHLY and CDR2 FYNNEI. V gave up 8 bases and J gave up 1 base, with 21 bases separating them. The CDR3 reads CASASRRGGVSNQPQHF. The CDR3 DNA follows: TGTGCCAGCGCAAGCCGCCGGGGGGGAGTGAGCAATCAGCCCCAGCATTTT. The variable domain in full, with the rest retrieved from reference TRBV2 and TRBJ1-5, is EPEVTQTPSHQVTQMGQEVILRCVPISNHLYFYWYRQILGQKVEFLVSFYNNEISEKSEIFDDQFSVERPDGSNFTLKIRSTKLEDSAMYFCASASRRGGVSNQPQHFGDGTRLSIL.

The rearrangement links TRBV5-4 to TRBJ2-7, with D possibly being TRBD2 (6 bases). Between the trimmed V and J ends, which lost 6 bases and 0 bases, there was a span of 13 bases. The germline V gene has CDR1 SGHNT and CDR2 YYREEE (reference sequence). The CDR3 sequence is 14 residues long. The CDR3 bases are TGTGCCAGCACCCGCTGGGGGGACTCCTACGAGCAGTACTTC. Amino acids: CASTRWGDSYEQYF. The variable domain in full, completed from reference TRBV5-4 and TRBJ2-7, reads ETGVTQSPTHLIKTRGQQVTLRCSSQSGHNTVSWYQQALGQGPQFIFQYYREEENGRGNFPPRFSGLQFPNYSSELNVNALELDDSALYLCASTRWGDSYEQYFGPGTRLTVT.

The CDR3 region has the DNA TGTGCCAGCAGTTACTCGATACACGCGAACACTGAAGCTTTCTTT. It codes for CASSYSIHANTEAFF. This chain uses TRBV6-5 with TRBJ1-1; D is uncertain. The CDR3 length is 15 residues. Trimming removed 0 bases at V and 1 base at J, with 9 bases between. The germline V gene has CDR1 MNHEY and CDR2 SVGAGI.

V and J are TRBV6-2 or TRBV6-3 and TRBJ1-2, with TRBD1 matching 8 bases. The junction had 7 bases not matched to a gene; V was cut back by 4 bases and J by 0 bases. This CDR3 contains 16 residues. The V gene's germline CDR1 is MNHEY and CDR2 SVGEGT. CDR3: CASSSDRVVSNYGYTF. CDR3 sequence (DNA): TGTGCCAGCAGTTCGGACAGGGTAGTCTCTAACTATGGCTACACCTTC.

This rearrangement joins TRBV29-1 to TRBJ2-1, with D perhaps matching TRBD2 (6 bases). Trimming shortened V by 4 bases and J by 6 bases, and 25 bases separated the two germline ends. Germline V lookup: CDR1 SQVTM, CDR2 ANQGSEA. This CDR3 region has 17 residues. This chain's CDR3 is CSVAPAGGAPEGNEQFF. For the CDR3, the DNA is TGCAGCGTTGCCCCGGCCGGAGGAGCCCCGGAGGGCAATGAGCAGTTCTTC.

This rearrangement joins TRBV27 to TRBJ2-7; D may be TRBD1 (5 bases). CDR1 is MNHEY, CDR2 SMNVEV, per germline (reference sequence). The V end lost 4 bases, the J end lost 0 bases, and 10 bases lay between the germline ends. The length of the CDR3 is 14 residues. The CDR3 nucleotides are TGTGCCAGCAGTTCGGACACGAACTCCTACGAGCAGTACTTC. The encoded protein is CASSSDTNSYEQYF.

The chain employs TRBV19 and TRBJ2-1; 9 nucleotides match TRBD2. CDR3 length: 15 amino acids. After removal of 5 bases from V and 6 bases from J, the junction contained 8 bases not matched to a gene. Germline values: CDR1 LNHDA, CDR2 SQIVND (reference sequence). The CDR3 DNA sequence: TGTGCCAGTAGTTCATTAGCGGGGGTCGCCAATGAGCAGTTCTTC. Translating it yields CASSSLAGVANEQFF. The full variable domain, its missing parts supplied by reference TRBV19 and TRBJ2-1, is DGGITQSPKYLFRKEGQNVTLSCEQNLNHDAMYWYRQDPGQGLRLIYYSQIVNDFQKGDIAEGYSVSREKKESFPLTVTSAQKNPTAFYLCASSSLAGVANEQFFGPGTRLTVL.

The chain uses TRBV18 and TRBJ2-7; 9 nucleotides line up with TRBD1. V shed 3 bases, J shed 7 bases, and the junction held 10 bases outside the gene matches. Looked up from germline, CDR1 is KGHSH and CDR2 is LQKENI. There are 15 residues in the CDR3. As DNA, the CDR3 is TGTGCCAGCTCACCCCACAAACAGGGGGCAGGTGAGCAGTACTTC. Amino acids: CASSPHKQGAGEQYF.

The rearrangement joins TRBV19 to TRBJ1-6; D call uncertain. Trimming removed 9 bases from V and 13 bases from J, with 13 bases in between. The CDR3 has 11 residues. Germline lookup yields CDR1 LNHDA and CDR2 SQIVND (reference sequence). CDR3 sequence: CASQAVGPLHF. The DNA of the CDR3 is TGTGCCAGCCAAGCGGTGGGCCCCCTCCACTTT. Using reference TRBV19 and TRBJ1-6 for the parts outside the CDR3, the full variable domain is DGGITQSPKYLFRKEGQNVTLSCEQNLNHDAMYWYRQDPGQGLRLIYYSQIVNDFQKGDIAEGYSVSREKKESFPLTVTSAQKNPTAFYLCASQAVGPLHFGNGTRLTVT.

J is TRBJ1-5 and V is TRBV3-1 (or the pseudogene TRBV3-2); D gene unclear. The V gene lost 4 bases and the J gene lost 3 bases, with 7 bases spanning the gap. This CDR3 region has 13 residues. Germline assignment: CDR1 LGHDT and CDR2 YNNKEL (reference sequence). The CDR3 coding sequence is TGTGCCAGCAGCCCGGCGGCCAATCAGCCCCAGCATTTT. Its translation: CASSPAANQPQHF.

J is TRBJ1-2 and V is TRBV28; maybe TRBD1 (6 bases). The CDR3 runs 12 residues. V was shortened by 7 bases and J by 2 bases, with 8 bases between the two germline ends. From germline, CDR1 is MDHEN and CDR2 SYDVKM. CDR3 nucleotides: TGTGCCAGCAACACAGGGAACTATGGCTACACCTTC. It translates to CASNTGNYGYTF.

The genes are TRBV6-5 and TRBJ1-2; perhaps TRBD1 as D (5 bases). The V end lost 7 bases, the J end lost 3 bases, and 18 bases lay between the germline ends. Germline CDR1 is MNHEY and CDR2 is SVGAGI. CDR3 length equals 15 residues. As DNA, the CDR3 is TGTGCCAGCAAGGGTCAGGGAGGTCTGGACTATGGCTACACCTTC. Protein product: CASKGQGGLDYGYTF.

This clone was found once. The rearrangement joins TRBV10-2 to TRBJ2-7; D gene unclear. The CDR3 has 12 residues. Germline V lookup: CDR1 WSHSY, CDR2 SAAADI. Trimming took off 6 bases at V and 3 bases at J, with 9 bases between the two ends. In nucleotides, the CDR3 is TGCGCCAGCAGCCAGAACCTCTACGAGCAGTACTTC. It encodes CASSQNLYEQYF.

The rearrangement uses TRBV12-5 and TRBJ1-2; no firm D call. The CDR3 covers 15 residues. Per the germline V gene, CDR1 is LGHNT and CDR2 is FRNRAP. The ends were cut back, 6 bases at V and 5 bases at J, with 19 bases in the middle. CDR3 loop: CASGSNSFYSYGYTF. For the CDR3, the DNA is TGTGCTAGTGGCTCCAACAGTTTTTACTCTTATGGCTACACCTTC.

The J gene is TRBJ1-4, the V gene TRBV4-1; D might be TRBD1 (6 bases). Trimming took off 0 bases at V and 7 bases at J, with 12 bases between the two ends. This CDR3 has 15 amino acids. Looked up from germline, CDR1 is MGHRA and CDR2 is YSYEKL. CDR3 nucleotide sequence: TGCGCCAGCAGCCAAGAAAGGGGGGGGAGTGAAAAACTGTTTTTT. As protein: CASSQERGGSEKLFF.

The chain recombines TRBV5-1 with TRBJ1-3; a possible D gene is TRBD1 (5 bases). V was pared by 0 bases and J by 6 bases, with 10 bases between. This CDR3 region has 14 residues. Germline-derived CDR1 and CDR2 are SGHRS and YFSETQ. The CDR3 reads CASSLVGAENTIYF. The CDR3 bases are TGCGCCAGCAGCTTGGTAGGGGCGGAAAACACCATATATTTT.

DNA of the CDR3: TGCAGCGTTGATGTGGACAGGGCGATGGGGGGCTATGGCTACACCTTC. Its protein is CSVDVDRAMGGYGYTF. The genes are TRBV29-1 and TRBJ1-2; 8 bases fit TRBD1. Germline CDR1 SQVTM, CDR2 ANQGSEA. Trimming removed 3 bases from V and 4 bases from J; junction bases left unmatched: 13. The CDR3 loop spans 16 amino acids.